These T cell receptor beta chains were read from a single sample in a study of T cell changes during pregnancy in multiple sclerosis. Assay used: immunoSEQ multiplex PCR; TCRdb lists only in-frame clones, some missing. The sample lists about 74,000 clones, approximately 90% seen once, with approximately 3.4% in the top ten. Source: peripheral blood, taken before pregnancy. These receptors were obtained from a female donor with multiple sclerosis, enrolled in a pregnancy study. Each CDR3 is given with its conserved first and last residue. The D gene is left open where the match is weak. Some rows have no size entry. The others give once, few or many, or a class for an expanded clone.

v_call: TRBV13
j_call: TRBJ1-3
clone_size: -
d_call: TRBD1
cdr3_aa: CASSPTGYRGSRSGNTIYF
cdr3_nt: TGTGCCAGCAGCCCTACGGGTTACAGGGGCTCAAGGTCCGGAAACACCATATATTTT

v_call: TRBV5-4
j_call: TRBJ2-7
clone_size: -
d_call: -
cdr3_aa: CASSTRGAVYEQYF
cdr3_nt: TGTGCCAGCAGCACCCGGGGGGCGGTCTACGAGCAGTACTTC

v_call: TRBV25-1
j_call: TRBJ1-5
clone_size: -
d_call: -
cdr3_aa: CASSGHDRNQPQHF
cdr3_nt: TGTGCCAGCAGTGGCCATGACAGAAATCAGCCCCAGCATTTT

v_call: TRBV5-1
j_call: TRBJ1-3
clone_size: -
d_call: -
cdr3_aa: CASSSRAGAGVGNTIYF
cdr3_nt: TGCGCCAGCAGCTCCCGGGCGGGGGCAGGTGTAGGAAACACCATATATTTT

v_call: TRBV25-1
j_call: TRBJ2-7
clone_size: -
d_call: TRBD1
cdr3_aa: CASSKTGALNEQYF
cdr3_nt: TGTGCCAGCAGTAAGACAGGGGCACTCAATGAGCAGTACTTC

v_call: TRBV10-2
j_call: TRBJ2-2
clone_size: -
d_call: TRBD1
cdr3_aa: CASRDQGAAGELFF
cdr3_nt: TGCGCCAGCAGGGATCAGGGGGCTGCCGGGGAGCTGTTTTTT

v_call: TRBV27
j_call: TRBJ1-1
clone_size: -
d_call: -
cdr3_aa: CASSRLGGQNTEAFF
cdr3_nt: TGTGCCAGCAGTCGACTCGGGGGGCAAAACACTGAAGCTTTCTTT

v_call: TRBV6-5
j_call: TRBJ1-2
clone_size: -
d_call: -
cdr3_aa: CASRSGESNYGYTF
cdr3_nt: TGTGCCAGCAGGTCCGGGGAGTCTAACTATGGCTACACCTTC

v_call: TRBV6-5
j_call: TRBJ2-2
clone_size: -
d_call: TRBD2
cdr3_aa: CASSYRLAGGTGELFF
cdr3_nt: TGTGCCAGCAGTTACAGGCTAGCGGGAGGTACCGGGGAGCTGTTTTTT

v_call: TRBV18
j_call: TRBJ1-2
clone_size: -
d_call: TRBD1
cdr3_aa: CASSPTGGSDGYTF
cdr3_nt: TGTGCCAGCTCCCCTACAGGGGGGTCGGATGGCTACACCTTC

v_call: TRBV9
j_call: TRBJ2-2
clone_size: -
d_call: TRBD1
cdr3_aa: CATDRTGSGLETGELFF
cdr3_nt: TGTGCCACCGATAGGACAGGGTCTGGTCTTGAGACCGGGGAGCTGTTTTTT

v_call: TRBV2
j_call: TRBJ1-4
clone_size: -
d_call: -
cdr3_aa: CASSALGATNEKLFF
cdr3_nt: TGTGCCAGCAGCGCGCTGGGGGCGACTAATGAAAAACTGTTTTTT

v_call: TRBV5-1
j_call: TRBJ2-5
clone_size: -
d_call: -
cdr3_aa: CASSLTGTKVETQYF
cdr3_nt: TGCGCCAGCAGCTTGACAGGGACCAAAGTAGAGACCCAGTACTTC

v_call: TRBV10-3
j_call: TRBJ2-7
clone_size: -
d_call: TRBD1
cdr3_aa: CAISDPTGGVDEQYF
cdr3_nt: TGTGCCATCAGTGACCCGACAGGGGGCGTCGACGAGCAGTACTTC

v_call: TRBV5-8
j_call: TRBJ1-1
clone_size: -
d_call: -
cdr3_aa: CASSLPYSSTEMGEAFF
cdr3_nt: TGTGCCAGCAGCTTGCCCTACTCTAGCACGGAAATGGGTGAAGCTTTCTTT

v_call: TRBV28
j_call: TRBJ2-3
clone_size: -
d_call: TRBD1
cdr3_aa: CASSPGQAVDTQYF
cdr3_nt: TGTGCCAGCAGTCCCGGACAGGCGGTCGACACGCAGTATTTT

v_call: TRBV4-2
j_call: TRBJ2-5
clone_size: -
d_call: -
cdr3_aa: CASSLTEGSETQYF
cdr3_nt: TGTGCCAGCAGCCTCACAGAGGGATCCGAGACCCAGTACTTC

v_call: TRBV6-1
j_call: TRBJ1-2
clone_size: -
d_call: -
cdr3_aa: CASSEGGGALYGYTF
cdr3_nt: TGTGCCAGCAGTGAAGGCGGGGGGGCCCTCTATGGCTACACCTTC

v_call: TRBV6-5
j_call: TRBJ2-1
clone_size: -
d_call: TRBD1
cdr3_aa: CASSPLGTGGSEQFF
cdr3_nt: TGTGCCAGCAGTCCCCTCGGGACAGGCGGCAGTGAGCAGTTCTTC

v_call: TRBV2
j_call: TRBJ1-2
clone_size: -
d_call: TRBD1
cdr3_aa: CASSELVRGPGGYTF
cdr3_nt: TGTGCCAGCAGTGAATTGGTCAGGGGGCCCGGTGGCTACACCTTC

v_call: TRBV5-6
j_call: TRBJ1-2
clone_size: -
d_call: TRBD1
cdr3_aa: CASSLILRQGHYGYTF
cdr3_nt: TGTGCCAGCAGCTTGATTCTGCGACAGGGCCACTATGGCTACACCTTC

v_call: TRBV5-4
j_call: TRBJ2-5
clone_size: -
d_call: -
cdr3_aa: CASSPWTAEETQYF
cdr3_nt: TGTGCCAGCAGCCCATGGACAGCCGAAGAGACCCAGTACTTC

v_call: TRBV7-6
j_call: TRBJ2-3
clone_size: -
d_call: -
cdr3_aa: CASSLAENRGAGDTQYF
cdr3_nt: TGTGCCAGCAGCTTAGCGGAAAACCGGGGGGCAGGAGATACGCAGTATTTT

v_call: TRBV7-9
j_call: TRBJ2-5
clone_size: -
d_call: -
cdr3_aa: CASSLNRPGWSQETQYF
cdr3_nt: TGTGCCAGCAGCTTAAATCGCCCGGGATGGAGCCAAGAGACCCAGTACTTC

v_call: TRBV29-1
j_call: TRBJ1-4
clone_size: -
d_call: -
cdr3_aa: CSVGREDEKLFF
cdr3_nt: TGCAGCGTTGGCAGAGAGGATGAAAAACTGTTTTTT

v_call: TRBV2
j_call: TRBJ2-7
clone_size: -
d_call: -
cdr3_aa: CASSEALRRSSYEQYF
cdr3_nt: TGTGCCAGCAGTGAAGCGCTTCGGCGGAGCTCCTACGAGCAGTACTTC

v_call: TRBV28
j_call: TRBJ1-1
clone_size: -
d_call: -
cdr3_aa: CASSSGQNTEAFF
cdr3_nt: TGTGCCAGCAGTTCAGGACAGAACACTGAAGCTTTCTTT

v_call: TRBV9
j_call: TRBJ2-3
clone_size: -
d_call: TRBD2
cdr3_aa: CASSAVGLAGLTDTQYF
cdr3_nt: TGTGCCAGCAGCGCCGTTGGACTAGCGGGACTCACAGATACGCAGTATTTT

v_call: TRBV2
j_call: TRBJ1-4
clone_size: -
d_call: -
cdr3_aa: CASSEGGGVSATNEKLFF
cdr3_nt: TGTGCCAGCAGTGAGGGGGGAGGGGTTTCCGCAACTAATGAAAAACTGTTTTTT

v_call: TRBV7-3
j_call: TRBJ2-1
clone_size: -
d_call: TRBD1
cdr3_aa: CASSPGQPNYEQFF
cdr3_nt: TGTGCCAGCAGCCCGGGACAGCCAAATTATGAGCAGTTCTTC

v_call: TRBV4-1
j_call: TRBJ1-1
clone_size: -
d_call: TRBD1
cdr3_aa: CASSQIYGTGDTVENTEAFF
cdr3_nt: TGCGCCAGCAGCCAAATCTATGGGACAGGAGATACCGTCGAGAACACTGAAGCTTTCTTT

v_call: TRBV4-2
j_call: TRBJ2-2
clone_size: -
d_call: -
cdr3_aa: CASSPRGGQPTGELFF
cdr3_nt: TGTGCCAGCAGCCCTCGAGGGGGACAACCCACCGGGGAGCTGTTTTTT

v_call: TRBV10-3
j_call: TRBJ1-1
clone_size: -
d_call: -
cdr3_aa: CAISESGRETEAFF
cdr3_nt: TGTGCCATCAGTGAGTCGGGAAGGGAGACTGAAGCTTTCTTT

v_call: TRBV6-4
j_call: TRBJ2-5
clone_size: -
d_call: TRBD2
cdr3_aa: CASSEDMRGLAQETQYF
cdr3_nt: TGTGCCAGCAGTGAGGACATGAGGGGACTAGCCCAAGAGACCCAGTACTTC

v_call: TRBV6-4
j_call: TRBJ1-4
clone_size: once
d_call: TRBD1
cdr3_aa: CASSWGTGGKSSKLFF
cdr3_nt: TGTGCCAGCAGCTGGGGGACAGGGGGGAAAAGTTCAAAACTGTTTTTT

v_call: TRBV6-6
j_call: TRBJ1-5
clone_size: -
d_call: -
cdr3_aa: CASSYRSGNQPQHF
cdr3_nt: TGTGCCAGCAGTTATCGGAGTGGGAATCAGCCCCAGCATTTT

v_call: TRBV7-9
j_call: TRBJ2-1
clone_size: -
d_call: -
cdr3_aa: CASSPRTGYNEQFF
cdr3_nt: TGTGCCAGCAGCCCAAGGACTGGATACAATGAGCAGTTCTTC

v_call: TRBV18
j_call: TRBJ2-3
clone_size: -
d_call: TRBD2
cdr3_aa: CASSRAGEDPDTQYF
cdr3_nt: TGTGCCAGCTCACGCGCGGGAGAAGACCCAGATACGCAGTATTTT

v_call: TRBV6-5
j_call: TRBJ1-6
clone_size: -
d_call: -
cdr3_aa: CASNRDIHSPLHF
cdr3_nt: TGTGCCAGCAACAGGGACATTCATTCACCCCTCCACTTT

v_call: TRBV11-1
j_call: TRBJ2-3
clone_size: -
d_call: TRBD1
cdr3_aa: CASSLLGQGSTDTQYF
cdr3_nt: TGTGCCAGCAGCTTATTGGGACAGGGGTCGACAGATACGCAGTATTTT

v_call: TRBV2
j_call: TRBJ2-2
clone_size: -
d_call: -
cdr3_aa: CASSVWGAENTGELFF
cdr3_nt: TGTGCCAGCAGTGTATGGGGCGCGGAGAACACCGGGGAGCTGTTTTTT

v_call: TRBV4-2
j_call: TRBJ1-6
clone_size: -
d_call: -
cdr3_aa: CASSQRVGVGSPLHF
cdr3_nt: TGTGCCAGCAGCCAGCGGGTCGGGGTCGGCTCACCCCTCCACTTT

v_call: TRBV6-5
j_call: TRBJ2-7
clone_size: -
d_call: TRBD2
cdr3_aa: CASSYSRTRNHEQYF
cdr3_nt: TGTGCCAGCAGTTACTCGAGGACTAGGAATCACGAGCAGTACTTC